A single sample gave rise to the 17 T cell receptor beta chains below, sequenced in a study of cytomegalovirus exposure and HLA in healthy donors. PCR involved 60 Vbeta and 13 Jbeta primers. Profiling relied on immunoSEQ multiplex PCR, and the TCRdb table lists in-frame clones only, not all of them. Counted here are 150,000 to 200,000 clones, approximately 80% occurring once; the ten biggest clones make up approximately 1.6%. The sample was PBMCs. All receptors derive from a woman younger than 45 in good health and CMV-seronegative.

V gene TRBV7-2 combines with J gene TRBJ2-7, with D possibly TRBD2 on 7 matching bases. CDR1 is SGHTA and CDR2 is FQGNSA in the germline V gene. V was clipped by 1 base and J by 0 bases, with 13 bases between them. This CDR3 is built from 16 residues. The CDR3 loop is CASSLVGGALSYEQYF. The CDR3 nucleotides read TGTGCCAGCAGCTTAGTTGGGGGGGCCCTCTCCTACGAGCAGTACTTC.

The chain recombines TRBV2 with TRBJ1-6, with a tentative D call TRBD1 (6 bases). CDR3 size: 15 residues. In germline, CDR1 is SNHLY, CDR2 FYNNEI. The V end was cut by 4 bases, the J end by 5 bases, with 12 bases between. The CDR3 DNA reads TGTGCCAGCAGTGTAATGGGGGCTGATAATTCACCCCTCCACTTT. Protein product: CASSVMGADNSPLHF.

This chain links TRBV30 with TRBJ1-1; D unresolved. The CDR3 is made up of 13 amino acids. The germline V gene encodes CDR1 GTSNPN and CDR2 SVGIG (reference sequence). V shed 0 bases and J shed 6 bases, with 11 bases lying between them. The CDR3 nucleotides are TGTGCCTGGAGTGTATACGTAAGCGCTGAAGCTTTCTTT. This translates into CAWSVYVSAEAFF.

V gene TRBV5-6 combines with J gene TRBJ1-1; maybe TRBD1 (5 bases). Germline assignment: CDR1 SGHDT and CDR2 YYEEEE. The CDR3 has 14 amino acids. Trimming stripped 1 base from V and 4 bases from J, with 11 bases between. CDR3 amino acids: CASSLLAGPTEAFF. For the CDR3, the DNA is TGTGCCAGCAGCTTGCTGGCAGGGCCCACTGAAGCTTTCTTT.

The table lists this clone with a count of one. The chain couples TRBV19 to TRBJ2-5, with D perhaps TRBD2 (6 bases). Germline CDR1 is LNHDA and CDR2 is SQIVND (reference sequence). Trimming pared 6 bases from V and 4 bases from J, leaving 12 bases between. This CDR3 has 13 residues. CDR3: CASSGTSRETQYF. Written as DNA, the CDR3 is TGTGCCAGTAGCGGAACTAGCCGAGAGACCCAGTACTTC.

The chain joins TRBV7-6 to TRBJ2-7; maybe TRBD1 (6 bases). This CDR3 contains 15 residues. V lost 1 base and J 2 bases, leaving 12 bases between the germline ends. CDR1 is SGHVS, CDR2 FNYEAQ, per germline. CDR3 region: CASSLEVDSTYEQYF. The CDR3 bases are TGTGCCAGCAGCTTAGAAGTGGACAGTACCTACGAGCAGTACTTC. Variable domain in full (rest from reference TRBV7-6 and TRBJ2-7): GAGVSQSPRYKVTKRGQDVALRCDPISGHVSLYWYRQALGQGPEFLTYFNYEAQQDKSGLPNDRFSAERPEGSISTLTIQRTEQRDSAMYRCASSLEVDSTYEQYFGPGTRLTVT.

The gene calls are TRBV4-2 and TRBJ2-3; TRBD2 agrees at 10 bases. The CDR3 totals 22 residues. Germline V CDR1 and CDR2: LGHNA, YNFKEQ. The V segment lost 1 base and the J segment 0 bases; nucleotides outside the gene matches: 19. The CDR3 reads CASSQAVSSGSLPLTSTDTQYF. The CDR3 DNA reads as TGTGCCAGCAGCCAAGCTGTATCTAGCGGGAGTTTACCATTAACTAGCACAGATACGCAGTATTTT.

This clone has only a few counts. DNA of the CDR3: TGTGCCAGTAGTATAGGGGGGACAGGGTTCTATCAGCCCCAGCATTTT. The encoded protein is CASSIGGTGFYQPQHF. This chain uses TRBV19 with TRBJ1-5, with 9 bases aligning to TRBD1. The CDR3 is made up of 16 amino acids. Germline CDR1 is LNHDA and CDR2 is SQIVND (reference sequence). J was trimmed by 5 bases and V by 1 base; bases with no gene match: 6. The entire variable domain, with the rest obtained from reference TRBV19 and TRBJ1-5, is as follows: DGGITQSPKYLFRKEGQNVTLSCEQNLNHDAMYWYRQDPGQGLRLIYYSQIVNDFQKGDIAEGYSVSREKKESFPLTVTSAQKNPTAFYLCASSIGGTGFYQPQHFGDGTRLSIL.

The chain recombines TRBV4-3 with TRBJ2-5, with TRBD1 matching over 8 bases. V lost 1 base, J lost 9 bases, and 1 base stayed unmatched. CDR1 is LGHNA, CDR2 YSLEER, per germline. CDR3 length: 12 amino acids. This CDR3 is CASSQGQGPQYF. The CDR3 DNA reads TGCGCCAGCAGCCAAGGACAGGGGCCCCAGTACTTC.

V and J are TRBV6-1 and TRBJ1-5, with D perhaps matching TRBD1 (6 bases). Germline V gene data show CDR1 as MNHNS and CDR2 as SASEGT. CDR3 size: 13 residues. V shed 3 bases and J shed 5 bases, with 8 bases lying between them. CDR3 sequence (DNA): TGTGCCAGCAGTGAGACAGGCGATCAGCCCCAGCATTTT. This translates into CASSETGDQPQHF.

This clone occurred once. The genes are TRBV5-6 and TRBJ2-1; 13 positions agree with TRBD2. V lost 0 bases, J lost 16 bases, and 19 bases stayed unmatched. CDR3 length equals 18 residues. In germline, CDR1 is SGHDT, CDR2 YYEEEE. Here the CDR3 DNA reads TGTGCCAGCAGCTTGGGGGCCACAGGGGCACTAGCGGGAGGGCCCCATTTCTTC. It encodes CASSLGATGALAGGPHFF.

The V and J genes are TRBV7-9 and TRBJ2-3; 7 nucleotides match TRBD2. V lost 8 bases and J lost 5; bases outside the gene matches: 16. The CDR3 runs to 16 residues. Per the germline V gene, CDR1 is SEHNR and CDR2 is FQNEAQ (reference sequence). The CDR3 reads CASPPRGRESEDTQYF. As DNA, the CDR3 is TGTGCCAGCCCCCCGAGAGGGCGGGAGAGTGAAGATACGCAGTATTTT.

This chain uses TRBV4-3 with TRBJ2-3; D remains ambiguous. The V end lost 0 bases, the J end lost 0 bases, and 7 bases lay between the germline ends. The CDR3 runs 15 residues. Germline V gives CDR1 LGHNA, CDR2 YSLEER. Here the CDR3 reads CASSQDLESTDTQYF. DNA of the CDR3: TGCGCCAGCAGCCAAGATCTGGAGAGCACAGATACGCAGTATTTT.

This clone was observed a handful of times. The chain joins TRBV7-2 to TRBJ2-1, with 7 bases fitting TRBD2. The CDR3 spans 16 residues. Germline values: CDR1 SGHTA, CDR2 FQGNSA. Trimming cost V 8 bases and J 4 bases; bases outside gene matches: 14. CDR3 loop: CASRPGGTGSYNEQFF. For the CDR3, the DNA is TGTGCCAGCCGCCCCGGGGGGACCGGGTCATACAATGAGCAGTTCTTC.

CDR3 region: CASSFSDRNQPQHF. The CDR3 nucleotides read TGCGCCAGCAGCTTCTCCGACAGAAATCAGCCCCAGCATTTT. The chain is built from TRBV5-1 and TRBJ1-5; maybe TRBD1 (5 bases). Trimming cost V 2 bases and J 4 bases, with 10 bases left between them. Germline-derived CDR1 and CDR2 are SGHRS and YFSETQ. The CDR3 spans 14 residues.

In DNA form, the CDR3 reads TGTGCCAGCAGCTCACCCCCGGGACAGGGAAGGAATCAGCCCCAGCATTTT. It yields the protein CASSSPPGQGRNQPQHF. V is TRBV7-2 and J is TRBJ1-5; 9 bases fit TRBD1. The V segment lost 4 bases and the J segment 4 bases; nucleotides outside the gene matches: 11. There are 17 residues in the CDR3. Looked up from germline, CDR1 is SGHTA and CDR2 is FQGNSA.

There are a few counts of this clone. The chain combines TRBV27 with TRBJ1-2; D gene ambiguous. The CDR3 runs to 13 residues. V dropped 2 bases and J dropped 4 bases, with 8 bases sitting between them. The germline gives CDR1 MNHEY, CDR2 SMNVEV (reference sequence). CDR3 sequence: CASSLTGSYGYTF. DNA of the CDR3: TGTGCCAGCAGTTTAACGGGGTCCTATGGCTACACCTTC.